The rows below give T cell receptor beta chains drawn from one sample of a study of T cells in localized non-small cell lung cancer. The assay was immunoSEQ multiplex PCR, and TCRdb's table has in-frame clones only and misses some. The data show over 20,000 clones, around 88% seen once. The specimen was peripheral blood, collected before any cancer treatment. Every receptor here comes from a male donor at least 60 years old with stage II squamous cell lung carcinoma. The conserved cysteine and the conserved F or W are not part of the CDR3 here.

V gene	J gene	CDR3 protein
TRBV19	TRBJ2-7	ASSRGQDSSYEQY
TRBV7-2	TRBJ2-7	ASSPRLAGLTYEQY
TRBV6-6	TRBJ1-2	ASSPTSNYGYT
TRBV4-2	TRBJ2-7	ASSQGPGAWEQY
TRBV7-9	TRBJ1-4	ASSLSLFLGQTGEKLF
TRBV18	TRBJ1-4	ASSPGTGRGEKLF
TRBV6-5	TRBJ2-5	ASSAGTSGRETQY
TRBV15	TRBJ1-2	ATSRGDRGLFGYT
TRBV6-1	TRBJ2-5	ASSVNRGKETQY
TRBV30	TRBJ2-3	AWSVQGAYTDTQY
TRBV7-8	TRBJ2-3	ASSLGRRSREGGDTQY
TRBV20-1	TRBJ2-1	STEGQF
TRBV18	TRBJ2-6	ASSEAGQGTSGANVLT
TRBV27	TRBJ2-7	ASRTIAGAGEQY
TRBV7-2	TRBJ2-3	ASSLEGPGWDTQY
TRBV6-1	TRBJ2-2	ASSGQINTGELF
TRBV7-9	TRBJ2-1	ASSAKGGVINEQF
TRBV6-5	TRBJ1-2	ASSTGTDPGGYT
TRBV7-9	TRBJ2-5	ASSFRGGGSVETQY
TRBV9	TRBJ1-3	ASTDRPDGAGNTIY
TRBV10-3	TRBJ2-1	AISERGGVPF
TRBV5-6	TRBJ1-5	ASRRGEGAQPQH
TRBV6-1	TRBJ1-2	ASSESWAETNYGYT
TRBV11-3	TRBJ2-3	ASSLSAGSTDTQY
TRBV7-3	TRBJ2-3	ASSRSSTDTQY
TRBV6-1	TRBJ1-5	ASSFGTGADQPQH
TRBV7-2	TRBJ1-2	ASSLNRGGGYT
TRBV5-5	TRBJ2-7	ASSATGEGYEQY